A single sample gave rise to the 9 T cell receptor beta chains below, sequenced in a study of human T cells and chemical hapten exposure (dated by TCRdb to the early 2020s). The library was made by RACE. TCRdb names NextSeq 500 as the instrument used. TCRdb ran its own pipeline on the public reads, namely fastp trimming at Q25 and MiXCR clone calling, and kept in-frame beta chains. Rows are unified per CDR3 protein, each entry keeping the most common DNA and genes. This sample lists about 360,000 distinct CDR3 sequences; 5.5% to 8% were detected once. The ten largest make up 7.5% to 9% of the sample. The time point label on this specimen signifies: patch test 1, 2 weeks after DPC sensitization. The treatment or condition label for this specimen denotes: therapeutic diphenylcyclopropenone sensitization with weekly scalp DPC. Sequenced material: whole blood, taken in connection with sensitization to the hapten diphenylcyclopropenone (DPC). The receptors shown here come from a woman younger than 30 with alopecia areata. Some clones in this sample may be carry-over from other donors' samples.

This chain connects TRBV7-2 to TRBJ1-1, with D possibly TRBD1 on 5 matching bases. V dropped 1 base and J dropped 1 base, with 13 bases sitting between them. Germline V CDR1 and CDR2: SGHTA, FQGNSA. The CDR3 extends over 16 amino acids. The CDR3 coding sequence is TGTGCCAGCAGCTTAGGGACCCGGGGCCCGAACACTGAAGCTTTCTTT. Protein product: CASSLGTRGPNTEAFF.

This rearrangement joins TRBV29-1 to TRBJ1-1; D is possibly TRBD1 (5 bases). The CDR3 has 13 residues. V lost 7 bases and J 1 base, leaving 13 bases between the germline ends. CDR1 is SQVTM and CDR2 is ANQGSEA in the germline V gene. The CDR3 protein is CSATRQQNTEAFF. The CDR3 region has the DNA TGCAGCGCCACACGACAGCAGAACACTGAAGCTTTCTTT.

Many counts were recorded for this clonotype. The rearrangement joins TRBV20-1 to TRBJ2-7, with D unclear. The ends were cut back, 0 bases at V and 3 bases at J, with 12 bases in the middle. The CDR3 has 14 residues. CDR1 and CDR2 from the germline V gene are DFQATT and SNEGSKA (reference sequence). The CDR3 DNA reads as TGCAGTGCTAGAGATGTTCGGTCTAGCTACGAGCAGTACTTC. Its protein product is CSARDVRSSYEQYF.

This clonotype was counted a few times. The chain is built from TRBV9 and TRBJ1-2; D remains unclear. V lost 6 bases, J lost 2 bases, and 11 bases lay in between. The CDR3 covers 13 residues. The germline CDR1 and CDR2 sequences are SGDLS and YYNGEE. CDR3: CASTPQGNYGYTF. The CDR3 coding sequence is TGTGCCAGCACCCCCCAAGGAAACTATGGCTACACCTTC.

Many counts were recorded for this clonotype. The chain employs TRBV2 and TRBJ2-6, with D hard to call. Germline-derived CDR1 and CDR2 are SNHLY and FYNNEI. V gave up 5 bases and J gave up 0 bases, with 5 bases separating them. The CDR3 spans 14 residues. CDR3 bases: TGTGCCAGCAGTATGGTCTCTGGGGCCAACGTCCTGACTTTC. This codes for CASSMVSGANVLTF.

The chain uses TRBV20-1 and TRBJ2-3; 14 positions agree with TRBD2. This CDR3 spans 15 amino acids. The V gene end was trimmed by 5 bases and the J gene end by 4 bases; junction bases not matched to a gene: 5. Germline CDR1 and CDR2: DFQATT and SNEGSKA (reference sequence). The CDR3 region has the DNA TGCAGTGCTGGACTAGCGGGGGGCTCGGCAGATACGCAGTATTTT. It is translated as CSAGLAGGSADTQYF.

This clonotype came up many times. The genes are TRBV15 and TRBJ2-7, with D hard to call. The CDR3 extends over 15 amino acids. From germline, CDR1 is LNHNV and CDR2 YYDKDF (reference sequence). Trimming removed 0 bases at V and 2 bases at J, with 11 bases between. In DNA form, the CDR3 reads TGTGCCACCAGCAGAGATTGGGCCAGGACCTACGAGCAGTACTTC. Its translation is CATSRDWARTYEQYF.

This clonotype was observed many times. The chain employs TRBV4-3 and TRBJ2-5, with 8 bases identical to TRBD1. The junction had 12 bases not matched to a gene; V was cut back by 4 bases and J by 2 bases. This CDR3 is built from 17 residues. CDR1 and CDR2 from the germline V gene are LGHNA and YSLEER. The CDR3 reads CASSPTGQTGAQETQYF. As DNA, the CDR3 is TGCGCCAGCAGCCCAACAGGTCAGACAGGGGCTCAAGAGACCCAGTACTTC.

J is TRBJ1-5 and V is TRBV6-2 or TRBV6-3; the D gene is possibly TRBD1 (5 bases). Germline CDR1 MNHEY, CDR2 SVGEGT. V gave up 6 bases and J gave up 0 bases, with 21 bases separating them. The CDR3 is 18 residues long. CDR3 sequence reads: CASRGWGAGMGSNQPQHF. The CDR3 coding sequence is TGTGCCAGCAGGGGGTGGGGCGCGGGAATGGGTAGCAATCAGCCCCAGCATTTT.